This entry lists 32 T cell receptor beta chains sequenced from one sample in a study of blood T cells in healthy people across ages. Then a second PCR, running about 6 to 11 cycles, was carried out with a sample-barcoded 5' primer and a J-beta primer mix. MiXCR, run by TCRdb on the 5' RACE reads, gives a single entry per CDR3 protein. The sample contains roughly 830,000 distinct CDR3 sequences, around 62% of which appear only once. Specimen: blood. These receptors were taken from a man aged 25 to 45 in good health.

The genes are TRBV6-2 or TRBV6-3 and TRBJ2-3, with D possibly being TRBD2 (5 bases). Germline loops: CDR1 MNHEY, CDR2 SVGEGT. CDR3 length equals 15 residues. V was trimmed by 7 bases and J by 2 bases, leaving 16 bases between them. CDR3 sequence (DNA): TGTGCCAGCACAACAGAGGGCCACCCCACAGATACGCAGTATTTT. Protein product: CASTTEGHPTDTQYF.

V gene TRBV7-8 combines with J gene TRBJ2-5; D possibly corresponds to TRBD2 (6 bases). There are 14 residues in the CDR3. V shed 8 bases and J shed 2 bases, with 15 bases lying between them. Germline-derived CDR1 and CDR2 are SGHVS and FQNEAQ. The CDR3 loop is CASRDGGLQETQYF. In DNA, the CDR3 is TGTGCCAGCCGGGACGGGGGACTTCAAGAGACCCAGTACTTC. The entire variable domain, with the rest obtained from reference TRBV7-8 and TRBJ2-5, is as follows: GAGVSQSPRYKVAKRGQDVALRCDPISGHVSLFWYQQALGQGPEFLTYFQNEAQLDKSGLPSDRFFAERPEGSVSTLKIQRTQQEDSAVYLCASRDGGLQETQYFGPGTRLLVL.

The chain links TRBV6-5 to TRBJ2-7; D is ambiguous. Germline assignment: CDR1 MNHEY and CDR2 SVGAGI. The CDR3 totals 14 residues. Deletions cut 2 bases from V and 0 bases from J, with 8 bases between. CDR3 sequence: CASSYTRSSYEQYF. CDR3 in DNA: TGTGCCAGCAGTTACACAAGAAGCTCCTACGAGCAGTACTTC.

The chain links TRBV10-3 to TRBJ1-2, with D possibly being TRBD1 (5 bases). There are 16 residues in the CDR3. Trimming took 3 bases from V and 5 from J, leaving 19 bases between them. In germline, CDR1 is ENHRY, CDR2 SYGVKD. CDR3 DNA: TGTGCCATCAGTGATTCCGGGACCCCGGAGGGGTATGGCTACACCTTC. Its protein product is CAISDSGTPEGYGYTF.

The gene calls are TRBV7-3 and TRBJ1-4; unclear D gene. V was pared by 2 bases and J by 5 bases, with 12 bases between. The CDR3 has 15 residues. Germline-derived CDR1 and CDR2 are SGHTA and FQGTGA. The CDR3 sequence is CASSLGPQQNEKLFF. Written as DNA, the CDR3 is TGTGCCAGCAGCTTAGGCCCACAGCAAAATGAAAAACTGTTTTTT.

This clonotype was seen only a few times. Here the CDR3 reads CSARAFGGHSHYNSPLHF. The CDR3 coding sequence is TGCAGTGCTAGAGCTTTCGGGGGGCATTCACACTATAATTCACCCCTCCACTTT. The chain recombines TRBV20-1 with TRBJ1-6, with D possibly matching TRBD1 (6 bases). This CDR3 is 18 amino acids long. Trimming pared 1 base from V and 3 bases from J, leaving 19 bases between. Germline loops: CDR1 DFQATT, CDR2 SNEGSKA (reference sequence).

The rearrangement uses TRBV4-1 and TRBJ2-7; 7 nucleotides align to TRBD1. The germline V gene encodes CDR1 MGHRA and CDR2 YSYEKL. This CDR3 spans 15 amino acids. V gave up 0 bases and J gave up 0 bases; unmatched junction bases: 2. The DNA for the CDR3 is TGCGCCAGCAGCCAAGAGGGACAGATCTCCTACGAGCAGTACTTC. It is translated as CASSQEGQISYEQYF.

The rearrangement joins TRBV5-1 to TRBJ2-7; a weak D match, TRBD1 (6 bases). The V gene lost 4 bases and the J gene lost 1 base, with 24 bases spanning the gap. Germline V gene data show CDR1 as SGHRS and CDR2 as YFSETQ. The CDR3 consists of 18 residues. CDR3 nucleotides: TGCGCCAGCAGCCCACAGGGACCAGGTGGACATGGTTCCTACGAGCAGTACTTC. Its protein is CASSPQGPGGHGSYEQYF.

The V call is TRBV15, the J call TRBJ2-3, with D unclear. Germline V lookup: CDR1 LNHNV, CDR2 YYDKDF (reference sequence). The CDR3 is 14 residues long. Trimming took off 0 bases at V and 2 bases at J, with 6 bases between the two ends. CDR3 residues: CATSRDAVTDTQYF. In DNA form, the CDR3 reads TGTGCCACCAGCAGAGATGCAGTCACAGATACGCAGTATTTT.

The J gene is TRBJ2-5, the V gene TRBV24-1; D possibly corresponds to TRBD1 (7 bases). The CDR3 consists of 16 residues. The germline gives CDR1 KGHDR, CDR2 SFDVKD. V lost 5 bases, J lost 1 base, and 16 bases lay in between. In DNA, the CDR3 is TGTGCCACCAGTGCTCCTCGGGGGACAGCCCAAGAGACCCAGTACTTC. It yields the protein CATSAPRGTAQETQYF.

The J gene is TRBJ2-1, the V gene TRBV4-1; 8 bases line up with TRBD2. The CDR3 totals 16 residues. Losses at the gene ends were 2 bases for V and 6 bases for J; bases not matched to a gene: 9. Germline V lookup: CDR1 MGHRA, CDR2 YSYEKL. This CDR3 reads CASSQRPGLVSNEQFF. DNA of the CDR3: TGCGCCAGCAGCCAACGTCCGGGACTAGTTTCCAATGAGCAGTTCTTC.

The CDR3, as DNA: TGTGCCAGCAGCCCCGGCGGAGGGGGCTCCCTCGAGCAGTACTTC. Translating it yields CASSPGGGGSLEQYF. The chain is built from TRBV28 and TRBJ2-7, with a weak D call TRBD1 (7 bases). Per germline, CDR1 MDHEN and CDR2 SYDVKM. The V end was cut by 6 bases, the J end by 6 bases, with 21 bases between. There are 15 residues in the CDR3.

This chain connects TRBV12-3 or TRBV12-4 to TRBJ1-5; no clear D. V gave up 4 bases and J gave up 5 bases, with 6 bases separating them. CDR3 length equals 12 residues. The CDR3 DNA reads as TGTGCCAGCAGTTGGGCAGATCAGCCCCAGCATTTT. It specifies CASSWADQPQHF.

The chain employs TRBV10-3 and TRBJ1-5, with TRBD1 as a possible D gene (6 bases). Germline V gene lookup returns CDR1 ENHRY and CDR2 SYGVKD. Trimming removed 3 bases from V and 0 bases from J, with 9 bases in between. The CDR3 runs 15 residues. The CDR3 nucleotides read TGTGCCATCAGTGAAGGGGGGTTTAGCAATCAGCCCCAGCATTTT. Amino acids: CAISEGGFSNQPQHF.

The table lists this clonotype with a count of one. V and J are TRBV4-2 and TRBJ2-7, with 10 bases aligning to TRBD1. Germline V lookup: CDR1 LGHNA, CDR2 YNFKEQ. The CDR3 runs 17 residues. After removal of 0 bases from V and 7 bases from J, the junction contained 12 bases not matched to a gene. For the CDR3, the DNA is TGTGCCAGCAGCCAAGATTTAGGGACAGGGGTTTTGGATGAGCAGTACTTC. It specifies CASSQDLGTGVLDEQYF.

J is TRBJ2-1 and V is TRBV20-1; D might be TRBD1 or TRBD2, each matching 5 bases. The V gene lost 1 base and the J gene lost 10 bases, with 14 bases spanning the gap. Per the germline V gene, CDR1 is DFQATT and CDR2 is SNEGSKA (reference sequence). The CDR3 runs 13 residues. CDR3 residues: CSARGQPSWEQFF. CDR3 nucleotide sequence: TGCAGTGCTAGAGGACAGCCTAGCTGGGAGCAGTTCTTC.

This rearrangement joins TRBV20-1 to TRBJ1-5; D uncertain. Deletions cut 5 bases from V and 2 bases from J, with 7 bases between. The CDR3 spans 12 residues. Looked up from germline, CDR1 is DFQATT and CDR2 is SNEGSKA (reference sequence). The CDR3 spells CSAWGGNQPQHF. CDR3 DNA sequence: TGCAGTGCTTGGGGTGGCAATCAGCCCCAGCATTTT.

This clonotype was counted a few times. V gene TRBV9 combines with J gene TRBJ2-5; the match to TRBD1 covers 7 bases. The ends lost 4 bases at V and 2 bases at J; junction bases unmatched: 14. Germline V CDR1 and CDR2: SGDLS, YYNGEE. CDR3 length equals 17 residues. In DNA form, the CDR3 reads TGTGCCAGCAGCCCCCCAAGGGGACAGCAGGGGCAAGAGACCCAGTACTTC. Translating gives CASSPPRGQQGQETQYF.

The V and J genes are TRBV20-1 and TRBJ2-5, with D unclear. Germline loops: CDR1 DFQATT, CDR2 SNEGSKA (reference sequence). Trimming shortened V by 1 base and J by 1 base, and 10 bases separated the two germline ends. The CDR3 covers 14 residues. The CDR3 reads CSARVGQVQETQYF. In nucleotides, the CDR3 is TGCAGTGCTAGAGTTGGGCAGGTCCAAGAGACCCAGTACTTC.

The chain recombines TRBV12-3 or TRBV12-4 with TRBJ1-2, with TRBD1 as a possible D gene (5 bases). Deletions cut 5 bases from V and 3 bases from J, with 10 bases between. The CDR3 is made up of 13 amino acids. CDR3 DNA: TGTGCCAGCAGTCGGGACGGGGACTATGGCTACACCTTC. Its translation: CASSRDGDYGYTF.

This chain links TRBV20-1 with TRBJ1-2; the match to TRBD1 covers 9 bases. Germline CDR1 is DFQATT and CDR2 is SNEGSKA (reference sequence). Unmatched junction bases numbered 14, after V lost 5 bases and J lost 10 bases. The CDR3 covers 14 residues. CDR3 sequence (DNA): TGCAGTGCTTACCGGGACAGGGACCTGATGGTCTACACCTTC. Its translation is CSAYRDRDLMVYTF.

This chain links TRBV7-8 with TRBJ2-7, with no clear D. Deletions cut 5 bases from V and 1 base from J, with 15 bases between. Per the germline V gene, CDR1 is SGHVS and CDR2 is FQNEAQ. This CDR3 has 15 residues. The CDR3 loop reads CASSDTRLPSYEQYF. Written as DNA, the CDR3 is TGTGCCAGCAGCGATACCAGGCTACCATCCTACGAGCAGTACTTC.

V gene TRBV7-3 combines with J gene TRBJ2-3; 8 nucleotides align to TRBD2. V shed 5 bases, J shed 10 bases, and the junction held 11 bases outside the gene matches. The CDR3 has 14 amino acids. Germline V gene data show CDR1 as SGHTA and CDR2 as FQGTGA. The CDR3 DNA is TGTGCCAGCAGCCCAGCGGGACTAGTCATCTCGCAGTATTTT. Translation: CASSPAGLVISQYF.

The chain links TRBV6-1 to TRBJ2-2; D is tentatively TRBD1 or TRBD2 (5 bases each). Germline lookup yields CDR1 MNHNS and CDR2 SASEGT. Trimming took off 6 bases at V and 4 bases at J, with 12 bases between the two ends. CDR3 length equals 14 residues. Here the CDR3 reads CASRLPGTTGELFF. CDR3 DNA: TGTGCCAGCAGACTACCCGGGACCACCGGGGAGCTGTTTTTT.

The chain recombines TRBV10-3 with TRBJ1-2; 10 bases are a match to TRBD1. Trimming cost V 6 bases and J 6 bases; bases outside gene matches: 13. The CDR3 is made up of 16 amino acids. Germline CDR1 and CDR2: ENHRY and SYGVKD. Here the CDR3 reads CAIRGTGAKTEDGYTF. For the CDR3, the DNA is TGTGCCATCAGGGGGACAGGGGCTAAGACTGAGGATGGCTACACCTTC.

This clonotype was seen only a few times. The chain has TRBV12-3 or TRBV12-4 and TRBJ2-7; 8 bases match TRBD1. Trimming at V came to 6 bases and at J to 6 bases, leaving 4 bases not matched to a gene. This CDR3 spans 12 amino acids. This CDR3 is CASSRDRFEQYF. The CDR3 DNA is TGTGCCAGCAGCCGGGACAGGTTCGAGCAGTACTTC.

The chain has TRBV27 and TRBJ2-3, with a weak D call TRBD1 (6 bases). This CDR3 region has 15 residues. V dropped 1 base and J dropped 0 bases, with 8 bases sitting between them. Germline V CDR1 and CDR2: MNHEY, SMNVEV (reference sequence). For the CDR3, the DNA is TGTGCCAGCAGTTTATACAGGGAGAGCACAGATACGCAGTATTTT. Its protein product is CASSLYRESTDTQYF.

V usage is TRBV4-3 and J usage is TRBJ2-7; D is possibly TRBD1 or TRBD2 (5 bases each). The germline V and J ends were trimmed by 2 bases and 2 bases, with 16 bases remaining between them. CDR3 length: 16 residues. Germline loops: CDR1 LGHNA, CDR2 YSLEER. CDR3 sequence (DNA): TGCGCCAGCAGCCAATCCCCCGGGACCGATCCCTACGAGCAGTACTTC. Amino acids: CASSQSPGTDPYEQYF.

This chain connects TRBV10-3 to TRBJ2-1; D possibly corresponds to TRBD2 (6 bases). With 7 bases removed from V and 9 bases from J, the gap between germline ends came to 19 bases. Per the germline V gene, CDR1 is ENHRY and CDR2 is SYGVKD. The CDR3 spans 14 residues. The CDR3 nucleotides read TGTGCCATCACCCCGGAGGGCGGGGCGGGTGAGCAGTTCTTC. This gives the protein CAITPEGGAGEQFF.

Details on this clonotype: Since no conserved phenylalanine or tryptophan closes the CDR3, a read error is the likely cause. The CDR3 nucleotides are TGTGCCAGCAGCTTGAGCGGGGCCTATTTCACAGATACGCAGTATGTT. It is translated as CASSLSGAYFTDTQYV. The rearrangement joins TRBV7-6 to TRBJ2-3; 7 positions match TRBD2. Per germline, CDR1 SGHVS and CDR2 FNYEAQ. The CDR3 consists of 16 residues. Losses at the gene ends were 3 bases for V and 2 bases for J; bases not matched to a gene: 8.

The rearrangement links TRBV7-2 to TRBJ1-2; no reliable D call. V lost 4 bases, J lost 0 bases, and 15 bases lay in between. This CDR3 contains 16 residues. Germline values: CDR1 SGHTA, CDR2 FQGNSA. The CDR3 sequence is CASSSSGSGTNYGYTF. The CDR3 DNA reads as TGTGCCAGCAGCTCATCGGGGTCCGGAACTAACTATGGCTACACCTTC.

Of note for this clonotype: Given a much more abundant clone one base away, this may be a read error. The V gene is TRBV6-2 or TRBV6-3, the J gene TRBJ2-7; D is undetermined. The DNA matches TRBJ2-5 better at its end, which makes the J call doubtful. Germline V CDR1 and CDR2: MNHEY, SVGEGT. There are 12 residues in the CDR3. The CDR3 here is CASSYWGETQYF. The DNA of the CDR3 is TGTGCCAGCAGTTACTGGGGAGAGACCCAGTACTTC.